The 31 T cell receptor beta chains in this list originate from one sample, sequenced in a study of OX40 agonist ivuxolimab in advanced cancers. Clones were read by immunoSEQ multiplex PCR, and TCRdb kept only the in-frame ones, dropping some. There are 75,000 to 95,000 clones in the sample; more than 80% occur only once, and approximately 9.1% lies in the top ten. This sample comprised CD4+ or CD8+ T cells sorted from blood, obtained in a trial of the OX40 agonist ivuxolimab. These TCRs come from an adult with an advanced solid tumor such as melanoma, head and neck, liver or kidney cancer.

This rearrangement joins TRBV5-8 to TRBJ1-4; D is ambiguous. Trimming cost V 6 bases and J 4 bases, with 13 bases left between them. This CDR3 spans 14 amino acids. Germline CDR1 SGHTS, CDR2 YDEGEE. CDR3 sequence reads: CASTFRDLNEKLFF. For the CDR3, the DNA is TGTGCCAGCACCTTCCGGGATCTTAATGAAAAACTGTTTTTT.

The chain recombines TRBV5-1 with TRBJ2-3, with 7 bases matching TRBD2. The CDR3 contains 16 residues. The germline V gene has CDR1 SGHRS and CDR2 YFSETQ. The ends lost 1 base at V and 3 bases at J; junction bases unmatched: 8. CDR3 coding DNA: TGCGCCAGCAGCTTGAACGCGGGGGTGGGAACAGATACGCAGTATTTT. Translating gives CASSLNAGVGTDTQYF. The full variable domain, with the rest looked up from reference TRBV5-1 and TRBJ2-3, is KAGVTQTPRYLIKTRGQQVTLSCSPISGHRSVSWYQQTPGQGLQFLFEYFSETQRNKGNFPGRFSGRQFSNSRSEMNVSTLELGDSALYLCASSLNAGVGTDTQYFGPGTRLTVL.

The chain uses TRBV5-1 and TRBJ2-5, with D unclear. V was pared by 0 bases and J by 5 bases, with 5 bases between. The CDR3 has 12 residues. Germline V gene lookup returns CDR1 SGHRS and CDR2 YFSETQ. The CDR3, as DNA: TGCGCCAGCAGCTTGGAACTGGAGACCCAGTACTTC. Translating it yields CASSLELETQYF.

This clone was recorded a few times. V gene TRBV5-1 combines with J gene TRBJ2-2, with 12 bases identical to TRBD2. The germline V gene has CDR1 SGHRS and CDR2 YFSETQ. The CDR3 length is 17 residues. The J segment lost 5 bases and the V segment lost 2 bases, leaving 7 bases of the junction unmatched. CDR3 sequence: CASSFGLAGIGTGELFF. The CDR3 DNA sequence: TGCGCCAGCAGCTTCGGACTAGCGGGGATTGGGACCGGGGAGCTGTTTTTT.

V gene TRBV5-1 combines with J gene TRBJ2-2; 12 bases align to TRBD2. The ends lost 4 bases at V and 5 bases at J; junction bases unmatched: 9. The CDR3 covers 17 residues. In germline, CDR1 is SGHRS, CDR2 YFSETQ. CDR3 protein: CASSSPSGGAVTGELFF. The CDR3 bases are TGCGCCAGCAGCAGTCCTAGCGGGGGGGCCGTGACCGGGGAGCTGTTTTTT. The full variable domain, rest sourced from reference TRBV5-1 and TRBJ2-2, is KAGVTQTPRYLIKTRGQQVTLSCSPISGHRSVSWYQQTPGQGLQFLFEYFSETQRNKGNFPGRFSGRQFSNSRSEMNVSTLELGDSALYLCASSSPSGGAVTGELFFGEGSRLTVL.

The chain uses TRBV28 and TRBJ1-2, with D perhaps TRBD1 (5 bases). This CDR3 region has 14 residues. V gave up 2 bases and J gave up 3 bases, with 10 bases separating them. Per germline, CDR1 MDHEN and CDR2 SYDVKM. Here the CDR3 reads CASSLRQGHYGYTF. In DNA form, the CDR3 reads TGTGCCAGCAGTTTAAGGCAGGGACACTATGGCTACACCTTC.

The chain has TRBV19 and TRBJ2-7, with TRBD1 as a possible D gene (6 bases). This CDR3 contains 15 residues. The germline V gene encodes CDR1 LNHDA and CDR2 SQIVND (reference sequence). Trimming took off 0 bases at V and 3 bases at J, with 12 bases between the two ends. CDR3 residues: CASSIDPQGRYEQYF. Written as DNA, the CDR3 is TGTGCCAGTAGTATAGATCCCCAGGGGCGCTACGAGCAGTACTTC.

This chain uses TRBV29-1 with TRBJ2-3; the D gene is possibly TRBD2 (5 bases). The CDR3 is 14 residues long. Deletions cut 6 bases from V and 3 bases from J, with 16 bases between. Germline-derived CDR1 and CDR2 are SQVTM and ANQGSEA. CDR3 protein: CSVPGDGGTDTQYF. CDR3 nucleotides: TGCAGCGTCCCCGGGGATGGTGGTACAGATACGCAGTATTTT.

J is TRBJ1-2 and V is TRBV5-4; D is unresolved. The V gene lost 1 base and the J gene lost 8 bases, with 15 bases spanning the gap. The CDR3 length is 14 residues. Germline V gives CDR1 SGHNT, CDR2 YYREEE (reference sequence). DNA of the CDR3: TGTGCCAGCAGCTTGTCGGGCGACCCTTTGGGCTACACCTTC. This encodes CASSLSGDPLGYTF.

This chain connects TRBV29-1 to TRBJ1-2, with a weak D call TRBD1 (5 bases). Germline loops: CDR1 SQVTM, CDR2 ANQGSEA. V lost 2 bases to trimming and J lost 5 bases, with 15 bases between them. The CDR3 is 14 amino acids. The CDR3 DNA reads TGCAGCGTTGAACTCGGGGCTTCTGGATATGGCTACACCTTC. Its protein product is CSVELGASGYGYTF. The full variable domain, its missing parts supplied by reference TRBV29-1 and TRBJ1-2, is SAVISQKPSRDICQRGTSLTIQCQVDSQVTMMFWYRQQPGQSLTLIATANQGSEATYESGFVIDKFPISRPNLTFSTLTVSNMSPEDSSIYLCSVELGASGYGYTFGSGTRLTVV.

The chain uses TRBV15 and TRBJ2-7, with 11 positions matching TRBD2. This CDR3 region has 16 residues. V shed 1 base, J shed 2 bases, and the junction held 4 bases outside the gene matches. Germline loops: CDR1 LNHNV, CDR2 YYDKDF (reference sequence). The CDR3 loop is CATSRGGLADTYEQYF. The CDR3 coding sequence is TGTGCCACCAGCAGAGGGGGACTAGCGGATACCTACGAGCAGTACTTC.

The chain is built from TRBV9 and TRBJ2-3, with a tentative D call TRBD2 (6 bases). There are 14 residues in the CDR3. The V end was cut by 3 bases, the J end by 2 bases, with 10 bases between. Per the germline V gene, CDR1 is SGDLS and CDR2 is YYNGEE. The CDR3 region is CASSDSGFTDTQYF. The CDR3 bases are TGTGCCAGCAGCGATAGCGGCTTCACAGATACGCAGTATTTT.

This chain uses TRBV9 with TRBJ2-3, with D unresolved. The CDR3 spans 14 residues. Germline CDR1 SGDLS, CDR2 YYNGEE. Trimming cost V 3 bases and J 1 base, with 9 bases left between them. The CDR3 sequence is CASSALSRTDTQYF. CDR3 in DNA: TGTGCCAGCAGCGCCCTTTCCCGCACAGATACGCAGTATTTT.

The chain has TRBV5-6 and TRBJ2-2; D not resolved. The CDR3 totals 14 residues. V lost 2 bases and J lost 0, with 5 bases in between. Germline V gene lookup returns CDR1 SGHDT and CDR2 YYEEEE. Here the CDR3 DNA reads TGTGCCAGCAGCTTAGGCCCGAACACCGGGGAGCTGTTTTTT. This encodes CASSLGPNTGELFF.

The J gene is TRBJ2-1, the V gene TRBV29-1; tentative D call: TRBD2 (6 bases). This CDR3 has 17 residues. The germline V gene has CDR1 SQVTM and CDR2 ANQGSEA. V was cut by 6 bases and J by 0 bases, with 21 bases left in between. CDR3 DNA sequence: TGCAGCGTCCGGCGTTTTGATAGCGGTAGCTCCTACAATGAGCAGTTCTTC. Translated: CSVRRFDSGSSYNEQFF.

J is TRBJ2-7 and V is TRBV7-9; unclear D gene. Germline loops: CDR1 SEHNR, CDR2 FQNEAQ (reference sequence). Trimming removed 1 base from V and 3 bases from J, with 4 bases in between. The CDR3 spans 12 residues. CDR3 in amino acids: CASSLDIYEQYF. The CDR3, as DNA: TGTGCCAGCAGCTTAGACATCTACGAGCAGTACTTC.

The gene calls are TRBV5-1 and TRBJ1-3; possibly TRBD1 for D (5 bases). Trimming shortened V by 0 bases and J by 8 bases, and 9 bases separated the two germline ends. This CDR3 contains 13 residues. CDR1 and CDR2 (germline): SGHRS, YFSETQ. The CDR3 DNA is TGCGCCAGCAGCTTGGGAGGAGGGGACACCATATATTTT. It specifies CASSLGGGDTIYF.

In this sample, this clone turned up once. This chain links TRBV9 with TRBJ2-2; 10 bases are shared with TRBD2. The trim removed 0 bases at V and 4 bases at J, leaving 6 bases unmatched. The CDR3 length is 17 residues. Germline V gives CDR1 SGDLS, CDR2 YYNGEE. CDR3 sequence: CASSVAPSGSGTGELFF. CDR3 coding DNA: TGTGCCAGCAGCGTAGCCCCTAGCGGGAGCGGCACCGGGGAGCTGTTTTTT.

In nucleotides, the CDR3 is TGTGCCAGCTCCCCCGGGTTGAGAAACAATGAGCAGTTCTTC. Its protein product is CASSPGLRNNEQFF. This rearrangement joins TRBV2 to TRBJ2-1, with D uncertain. Germline-derived CDR1 and CDR2 are SNHLY and FYNNEI. V shed 8 bases and J shed 5 bases, with 16 bases lying between them. This CDR3 is 14 amino acids long.

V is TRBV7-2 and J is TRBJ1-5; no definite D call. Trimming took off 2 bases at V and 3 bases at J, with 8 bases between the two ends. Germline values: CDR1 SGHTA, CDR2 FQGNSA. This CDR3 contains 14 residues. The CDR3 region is CASSLYGYNQPQHF. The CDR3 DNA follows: TGTGCCAGCAGCTTATACGGCTACAATCAGCCCCAGCATTTT.

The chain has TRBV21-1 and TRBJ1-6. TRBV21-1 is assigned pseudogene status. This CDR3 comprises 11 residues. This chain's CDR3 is CASSKRSPLHF. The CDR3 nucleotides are TGTGCCAGCAGCAAAAGGTCACCCCTCCACTTT.

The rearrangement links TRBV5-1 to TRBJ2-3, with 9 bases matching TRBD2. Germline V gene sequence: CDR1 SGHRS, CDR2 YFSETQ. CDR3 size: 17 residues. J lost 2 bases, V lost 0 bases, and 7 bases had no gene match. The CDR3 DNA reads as TGCGCCAGCAGCTTGGATGTGCGGGGGGGCTCCACAGATACGCAGTATTTT. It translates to CASSLDVRGGSTDTQYF.

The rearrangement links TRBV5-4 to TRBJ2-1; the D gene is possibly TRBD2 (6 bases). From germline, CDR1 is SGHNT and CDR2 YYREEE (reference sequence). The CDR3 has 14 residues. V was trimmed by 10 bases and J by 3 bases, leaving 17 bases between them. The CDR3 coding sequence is TGTGCCTCACGTCCACTAGCAGTCTACAATGAGCAGTTCTTC. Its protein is CASRPLAVYNEQFF.

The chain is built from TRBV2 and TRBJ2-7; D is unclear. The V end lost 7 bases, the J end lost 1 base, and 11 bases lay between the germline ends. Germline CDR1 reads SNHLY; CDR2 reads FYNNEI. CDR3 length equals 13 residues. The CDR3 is CASNLDHSYEQYF. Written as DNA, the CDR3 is TGTGCCAGCAATTTAGACCATTCCTACGAGCAGTACTTC.

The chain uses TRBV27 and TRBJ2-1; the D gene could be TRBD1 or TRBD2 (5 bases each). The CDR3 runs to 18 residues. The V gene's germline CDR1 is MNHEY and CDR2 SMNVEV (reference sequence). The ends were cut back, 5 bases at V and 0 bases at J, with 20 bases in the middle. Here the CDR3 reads CASSQKSPGGTSYNEQFF. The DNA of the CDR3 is TGTGCCAGCAGTCAAAAATCTCCCGGTGGGACCTCCTACAATGAGCAGTTCTTC.

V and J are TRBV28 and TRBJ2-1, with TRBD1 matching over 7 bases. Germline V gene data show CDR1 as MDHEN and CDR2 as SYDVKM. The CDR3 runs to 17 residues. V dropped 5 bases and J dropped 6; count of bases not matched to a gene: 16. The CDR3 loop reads CASSPLRAGGFVNEQFF. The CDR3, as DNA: TGTGCCAGCAGTCCCCTCCGAGCAGGGGGATTTGTCAATGAGCAGTTCTTC.

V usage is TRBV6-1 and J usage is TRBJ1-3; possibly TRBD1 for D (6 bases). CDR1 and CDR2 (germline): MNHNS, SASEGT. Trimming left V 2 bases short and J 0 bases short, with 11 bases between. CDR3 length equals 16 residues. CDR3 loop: CASSERQVTSGNTIYF. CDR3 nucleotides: TGTGCCAGCAGTGAACGACAGGTTACCTCTGGAAACACCATATATTTT.

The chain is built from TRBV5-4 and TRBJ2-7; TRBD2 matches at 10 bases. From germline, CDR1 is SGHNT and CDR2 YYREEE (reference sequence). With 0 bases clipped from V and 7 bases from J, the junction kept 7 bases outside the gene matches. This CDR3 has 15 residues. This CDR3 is CASSLALAGAQEQYF. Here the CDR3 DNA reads TGTGCCAGCAGCTTGGCGCTAGCGGGAGCCCAGGAGCAGTACTTC.

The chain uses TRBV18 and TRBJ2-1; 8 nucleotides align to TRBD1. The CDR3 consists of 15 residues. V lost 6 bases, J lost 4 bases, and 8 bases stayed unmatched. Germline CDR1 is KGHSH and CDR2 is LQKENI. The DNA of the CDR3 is TGTGCCAGCTCGCGCAAGACAGGGGAGTACAATGAGCAGTTCTTC. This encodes CASSRKTGEYNEQFF.

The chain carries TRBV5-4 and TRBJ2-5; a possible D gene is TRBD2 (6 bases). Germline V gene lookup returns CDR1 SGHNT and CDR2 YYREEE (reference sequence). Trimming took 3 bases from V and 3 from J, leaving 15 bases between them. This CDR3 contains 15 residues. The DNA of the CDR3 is TGTGCCAGCAGCTCCCGGGAGACGGGGAAAGAGACCCAGTACTTC. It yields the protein CASSSRETGKETQYF.

CDR3 nucleotides: TGTGCCAGCAGCTTGCCGGGGGTCACTGAAGCTTTCTTT. The encoded protein is CASSLPGVTEAFF. The V and J genes are TRBV5-8 and TRBJ1-1, with D possibly matching TRBD1 (5 bases). Germline V gene data show CDR1 as SGHTS and CDR2 as YDEGEE. The CDR3 has 13 amino acids. The V gene lost 1 base and the J gene lost 4 bases, with 8 bases spanning the gap.